This TCR beta chain was sequenced in a study of T cells in Graves' hyperthyroidism and ophthalmopathy. Template material for amplifying TCR beta CDR3 regions consisted of RNA transcripts. First-round RT-PCR targeting the TCR CDR3 was performed with the HTBI primer set. TCRdb re-analysed the multiplex PCR reads in MiXCR, keeping a single row per CDR3 protein. The sample gives 500,000 to 550,000 distinct CDR3 sequences, under 25% of which show up once; around a quarter is in the top ten. Study-level findings and limits: Progression to ophthalmopathy was predicted a median of 6.5 months early. In the blood, most expanded thyroid clonotypes above 0.001 appeared as well.

Stable disease denoted Graves' hyperthyroidism without ophthalmopathy progression within 18 months. Patients with uncontrolled infections, other autoimmune diseases, pregnancy or lactation were excluded. Comment on this clonotype: Its specificity is not known.

Germline assignment: CDR1 LNHNV and CDR2 YYDKDF (reference sequence). Trimming took off 3 bases at V and 10 bases at J, with 13 bases between the two ends. The CDR3 is made up of 14 amino acids. The sample consisted of blood. The chain uses TRBV15 and TRBJ1-6; D uncertain. This receptor was identified in a man aged 18 to 35 with Graves' hyperthyroidism. CDR3: CATSRHSSASPLHF. In nucleotides, the CDR3 is TGTGCCACCAGCAGGCACTCCAGCGCATCACCCCTCCACTTT. The variable domain in full, completed from reference TRBV15 and TRBJ1-6, reads DAMVIQNPRYQVTQFGKPVTLSCSQTLNHNVMYWYQQKSSQAPKLLFHYYDKDFNNEADTPDNFQSRRPNTSFCFLDIRSPGLGDTAMYLCATSRHSSASPLHFGNGTRLTVT.